This T cell receptor beta chain emerged from a study of shared clonotypes between healthy human individuals. Replicate PCRs from sorted subsets contained roughly 220 ng DNA, which is roughly 30,000 T cell genomes. Repertoires were generated with immunoSEQ multiplex PCR, while TCRdb's copy carries only in-frame clones and drops some. Of about 2.4 million clones listed, approximately 94% were seen once; the top ten hold about 0.34%. Germline CDR1 reads SGHTA; CDR2 reads FQGTGA. After removal of 5 bases from V and 5 bases from J, the junction contained 9 bases not matched to a gene. This CDR3 contains 15 residues. The authors divided CD4+ cells into CD45RA+ naive and CD45RA-negative memory subsets.

The rearrangement links TRBV7-3 to TRBJ2-5; TRBD2 aligns across 9 bases. The source material was naive CD4+ T cells from PBMCs. Regarding subset: CD45RA+ positively selected. This TCR was recovered from a man aged 18 to 30 in good health. Some clones in this sample may be carry-over from other donors' samples. The CDR3 DNA follows: TGTGCCAGCAGCCCCAGTAGCGGGAGCTGGGAGACCCAGTACTTC. Its protein product is CASSPSSGSWETQYF.